These T cell receptor beta chains were read from a single sample in a study of long-term antiretroviral therapy in people with HIV. Here immunoSEQ multiplex PCR was the method, and the copy in TCRdb shows in-frame clones only, minus some. The sample holds about 30,000 clones, about 95% seen once. Sequencing used unsorted PBMCs, obtained 5.3 years after starting antiretroviral therapy. These receptor sequences come from a man younger than 40 with HIV. Each CDR3 is given with its conserved first and last residue. D genes are given only for firm matches. The size entry is marked missing in some rows and otherwise reads once, few, many or a size class.

j_gene,abundance,d_gene,v_gene,CDR3nt,CDR3aa
TRBJ2-3,.,TRBD2,TRBV6-5,TGTGCCAGCAGGCGCGGACTAGCGGGAGCGGATACGCAGTATTTT,CASRRGLAGADTQYF
TRBJ2-2,.,.,TRBV19,TGTGCCAGTAGGACAGGAGGTACCGGGGAGCTGTTTTTT,CASRTGGTGELFF
TRBJ2-3,.,.,TRBV27,TGTGCCAGCAGTTTATCCTACGACCGGGAAGATACGCAGTATTTT,CASSLSYDREDTQYF
TRBJ2-5,.,TRBD2,TRBV10-2,TGCGCCAGCTGCCCCGGGACTAGCGGGAGTGAGACCCAGTACTTC,CASCPGTSGSETQYF
TRBJ1-1,once,.,TRBV4-1,TGCGCCAGCAGCCAAGGCGGGTCTGAAGCTTTCTTT,CASSQGGSEAFF
TRBJ2-3,.,.,TRBV11-2,TGTGCCAGCAGCCCTGCGGCAGGGAGGGGGACAGATACGCAGTATTTT,CASSPAAGRGTDTQYF
TRBJ2-7,.,TRBD1,TRBV27,TGTGCCAGCAGTTTAACGGGACAGCTGTACGAGCAGTACTTC,CASSLTGQLYEQYF
TRBJ2-7,.,TRBD1,TRBV13,TGTGCCAGCAGCCCCGGGACAGGGACGTACGAGCAGTACTTC,CASSPGTGTYEQYF
TRBJ2-3,.,.,TRBV5-6,TGTGCCAGCAGCTTGAGACAGTTAATCACAGATACGCAGTATTTT,CASSLRQLITDTQYF
TRBJ1-1,.,TRBD1,TRBV15,TGTGCCACCAGCAGGGACAGGGGGCTAGTGTACACTGAAGCTTTCTTT,CATSRDRGLVYTEAFF
TRBJ2-7,.,.,TRBV5-4,TGTGCCAGCAGCTTGGCGGGCCGGGGAGAGCAGTACTTC,CASSLAGRGEQYF
TRBJ2-6,.,.,TRBV27,TGTGCCAGCAGGCTAGGGACCACGGGGGCCAACGTCCTGACTTTC,CASRLGTTGANVLTF
TRBJ2-5,.,.,TRBV7-2,TGTGCCAGCAGCTCCCCCGGGAGTCTCAAGACCCAGTACTTC,CASSSPGSLKTQYF
TRBJ2-3,.,.,TRBV7-3,TGTGCCAGCAGCTTAAGGGCTAGCGCAGATACGCAGTATTTT,CASSLRASADTQYF
TRBJ1-2,.,TRBD1,TRBV6-1,TGTGCCAGCAGTGGCCGGGACAGGGGGCAGGATGGCTACACCTTC,CASSGRDRGQDGYTF
TRBJ2-1,.,.,TRBV6-1,TGTGCCAGCAGCGAGCGCAATGAGCAGTTCTTC,CASSERNEQFF
TRBJ2-7,.,.,TRBV9,TGTGCCAGCAGCGCCACAGGATCCTACGAGCAGTACTTC,CASSATGSYEQYF
TRBJ2-4,.,.,TRBV6-5,TGTGCCAGCAGTTACGGGTTCATTCAGTACTTC,CASSYGFIQYF
TRBJ2-2,.,TRBD2,TRBV2,TGTGCCAGCAGTGACGGCCTAGCGGGGGGGCTCGACACCGGGGAGCTGTTTTTT,CASSDGLAGGLDTGELFF
TRBJ1-4,.,.,TRBV27,TGTGCCAGCAGTCCCCCTCGGGGGGGAGGTGAAAAACTGTTTTTT,CASSPPRGGGEKLFF
TRBJ2-1,.,TRBD2,TRBV6-4,TGTGCCAGCAGTCCAGCGGGAGAGTACAATGAGCAGTTCTTC,CASSPAGEYNEQFF
TRBJ1-1,.,.,TRBV19,TGTGCCAGTAGTACCGGGATCGTGAACACTGAAGCTTTCTTT,CASSTGIVNTEAFF
TRBJ2-3,.,.,TRBV10-1,TGCGCCAGCAGTGAGACCCAGGGGGGAGGCACAGATACGCAGTATTTT,CASSETQGGGTDTQYF
TRBJ1-2,.,.,TRBV30,TGTGCCTGGAATCCGTTGGGCAGGGAGGACTATGGCTACACCTTC,CAWNPLGREDYGYTF
TRBJ2-1,.,.,TRBV7-8,TGTGCCAGCAGCTTACGCGGAAACAATGAGCAGTTCTTC,CASSLRGNNEQFF
TRBJ1-2,.,.,TRBV13,TGTGCCAGCAGCTTATGGATCCTAGGGGGGAACTATGGCTACACCTTC,CASSLWILGGNYGYTF
TRBJ2-1,.,TRBD1,TRBV4-3,TGCGCCAGCAGCCAGACAGGGGCGAGGGAGCAGTTCTTC,CASSQTGAREQFF
TRBJ2-3,.,.,TRBV9,TGTGCCAGCAGCGTACAGGGCACAGATACGCAGTATTTT,CASSVQGTDTQYF
TRBJ1-1,.,.,TRBV7-9,TGTGCCAGCAGTCGAGGAAGGACTGAAGCTTTCTTT,CASSRGRTEAFF
TRBJ2-2,.,TRBD2,TRBV5-1,TGCGCCAGCAGCCCGGGACTAAAGAACACCGGGGAGCTGTTTTTT,CASSPGLKNTGELFF
TRBJ1-2,.,.,TRBV28,TGTGCCAGCAGAGCGGACAGCGTCCATGGCTACACCTTC,CASRADSVHGYTF
TRBJ2-3,.,.,TRBV6-5,TGTGCCAGCACGCAGGCTAGCACAGATACGCAGTATTTT,CASTQASTDTQYF
TRBJ2-3,.,TRBD2,TRBV4-1,TGCGCCAGCAGCCAACGACCCTCGGAAGCGGGAGGGATCACAGATACGCAGTATTTT,CASSQRPSEAGGITDTQYF
TRBJ1-4,.,.,TRBV10-1,TGCGCCAGCAGTGAGTCGGGATCTCCTAATGAAAAACTGTTTTTT,CASSESGSPNEKLFF
TRBJ1-4,.,TRBD1,TRBV29-1,TGCAGCGTTGGACGACAGGGAGAAAAACTGTTTTTT,CSVGRQGEKLFF
TRBJ2-3,.,.,TRBV7-7,TGTGCTAGCAGCTTAGGAGGACCGGGCACAGATACGCAGTATTTT,CASSLGGPGTDTQYF
TRBJ1-1,.,.,TRBV28,TGTGCCAGCAGTTTTAGAGGCATAAATGAAGCTTTCTTT,CASSFRGINEAFF
TRBJ2-3,.,.,TRBV7-3,TGTGCCAGCAGCCGTACGGTGGGTGGGACAGATACGCAGTATTTT,CASSRTVGGTDTQYF
TRBJ2-1,.,TRBD2,TRBV5-4,TGTGCCAGCAGCTTCAAAATTTCTAGCGGGGGCTACAATGAGCAGTTCTTC,CASSFKISSGGYNEQFF
TRBJ2-7,.,.,TRBV30,TGTGCCTGGAGTGATCGGCAGTTCATTGGTGCCGAGCAGTACTTC,CAWSDRQFIGAEQYF
TRBJ2-3,.,.,TRBV2,TGTGCCAGCAGTGGGTCGTGGCAGGGCACAGATACGCAGTATTTT,CASSGSWQGTDTQYF
TRBJ2-5,.,.,TRBV9,TGTGCCAGCAGCGTAGAGGGTCGGGAGACCCAGTACTTC,CASSVEGRETQYF
TRBJ2-3,.,.,TRBV4-3,TGCGCCAGCAGCCACCCCAGCACAGATACGCAGTATTTT,CASSHPSTDTQYF
TRBJ2-7,.,TRBD1,TRBV5-1,TGCGCCAGCAGCTTGGCCAGGGGGCTCTCCTACGAGCAGTACTTC,CASSLARGLSYEQYF
TRBJ2-7,.,.,TRBV9,TGTGCCAGCAGCGTAGGGTCAGGGTCCCCCTACGAGCAGTACTTC,CASSVGSGSPYEQYF
TRBJ2-7,.,TRBD1,TRBV7-9,TGTGCCAGCAGCCCACAGGGGGACTACGAGCAGTACTTC,CASSPQGDYEQYF
TRBJ1-2,.,.,TRBV7-9,TGTGCCAGCAGCTTAGGTGTTGGGGCCAGTAAGGGCTACACCTTC,CASSLGVGASKGYTF
TRBJ2-7,.,TRBD2,TRBV4-2,TGTGCCAGCAGCGAAGGGTCTAGCGGGGTCGACGAGCAGTACTTC,CASSEGSSGVDEQYF
TRBJ1-5,.,.,TRBV7-9,TGTGCCAGCAGCCCGGACAGAAGTGGGTCCCAGCATTTT,CASSPDRSGSQHF
TRBJ2-7,.,TRBD1,TRBV7-2,TGTGCCAGCAGCTTAGGCACAGGGGGCGCCTACGAGCAGTACTTC,CASSLGTGGAYEQYF